The 19 T cell receptor beta chains listed next were all sequenced from one sample in a study of shared clonotypes between healthy human individuals. Repertoires were generated with immunoSEQ multiplex PCR, while TCRdb's copy carries only in-frame clones and drops some. The data hold approximately 500,000 clones, with about 75% observed a single time. Sequenced material: PBMCs. The receptors stem from a woman aged 40 to 50 in good health. Some clones in this sample may be carry-over from other donors' samples.

The chain joins TRBV5-1 to TRBJ1-4; D might be TRBD1 (5 bases). Germline assignment: CDR1 SGHRS and CDR2 YFSETQ. The V gene lost 6 bases and the J gene lost 4 bases, with 13 bases spanning the gap. This CDR3 spans 14 amino acids. CDR3 in amino acids: CASKDGTGNEKLFF. The CDR3 DNA is TGCGCCAGCAAGGACGGGACGGGTAATGAAAAACTGTTTTTT.

This chain joins TRBV19 and TRBJ1-4; D is unclear. Per germline, CDR1 LNHDA and CDR2 SQIVND (reference sequence). This CDR3 region has 13 residues. V lost 6 bases and J lost 10, with 15 bases in between. As DNA, the CDR3 is TGTGCCAGTAGCCAACGAAGGGAAGGAAAACTGTTTTTT. Residues: CASSQRREGKLFF.

The chain couples TRBV15 to TRBJ2-1; 11 bases fit TRBD2. V was pared by 3 bases and J by 8 bases, with 3 bases of the junction left unmatched. The germline V gene encodes CDR1 LNHNV and CDR2 YYDKDF (reference sequence). CDR3 size: 14 residues. The CDR3 coding sequence is TGTGCCACCAGCAGTAGCGGGAGGGTGGATGAGCAGTTCTTC. Translating it yields CATSSSGRVDEQFF.

The genes are TRBV7-2 and TRBJ2-1, with 10 bases that match TRBD2. The ends lost 1 base at V and 0 bases at J; junction bases unmatched: 9. The CDR3 runs to 19 residues. Germline V gene lookup returns CDR1 SGHTA and CDR2 FQGNSA. CDR3 protein: CASSLGSGRAPGSYNEQFF. The DNA for the CDR3 is TGTGCCAGCAGCTTAGGGAGCGGGAGGGCCCCAGGCTCCTACAATGAGCAGTTCTTC.

This clone has ten or more counts. The chain joins TRBV9 to TRBJ2-3; TRBD1 or TRBD2 may be the D gene (6 bases each). Trimming removed 1 base from V and 1 base from J, with 13 bases in between. This CDR3 is 16 amino acids long. Germline V lookup: CDR1 SGDLS, CDR2 YYNGEE. This CDR3 is CASSVFGGQGTDTQYF. CDR3 nucleotides: TGTGCCAGCAGCGTATTCGGGGGCCAGGGCACAGATACGCAGTATTTT.

The J gene is TRBJ2-7, the V gene TRBV14; D may match TRBD1 or TRBD2 (6 bases each). The CDR3 consists of 15 residues. Germline CDR1 reads SGHDN; CDR2 reads FVKESK. V shed 0 bases and J shed 3 bases, with 12 bases lying between them. The CDR3 loop is CASSQERGHRYEQYF. The DNA of the CDR3 is TGTGCCAGCAGCCAAGAGCGGGGACACCGCTACGAGCAGTACTTC.

The chain links TRBV28 to TRBJ2-7; weak D call: TRBD2 (5 bases). CDR1 MDHEN and CDR2 SYDVKM come from the germline V gene. Trimming pared 3 bases from V and 9 bases from J, leaving 15 bases between. The CDR3 runs 13 residues. The CDR3 region is CASSFGLSAGQYF. CDR3 sequence (DNA): TGTGCCAGCAGTTTCGGGTTGTCCGCGGGGCAGTACTTC. Using reference TRBV28 and TRBJ2-7 for the parts outside the CDR3, the full variable domain is DVKVTQSSRYLVKRTGEKVFLECVQDMDHENMFWYRQDPGLGLRLIYFSYDVKMKEKGDIPEGYSVSREKKERFSLILESASTNQTSMYLCASSFGLSAGQYFGPGTRLTVT.

The chain employs TRBV5-4 and TRBJ1-1, with D hard to call. Trimming took 0 bases from V and 8 from J, leaving 11 bases between them. The CDR3 covers 13 residues. CDR1 and CDR2 (germline): SGHNT, YYREEE (reference sequence). Written as DNA, the CDR3 is TGTGCCAGCAGCTTGGACATAACCAGCGAAGCTTTCTTT. This encodes CASSLDITSEAFF.

The chain uses TRBV10-3 and TRBJ1-1; TRBD1 is a possible D gene (5 bases). Trimming stripped 3 bases from V and 1 base from J, with 9 bases between. The length of the CDR3 is 14 residues. Germline V gives CDR1 ENHRY, CDR2 SYGVKD. CDR3 in amino acids: CAISDAGENTEAFF. The CDR3 region has the DNA TGTGCCATCAGTGATGCGGGGGAGAACACTGAAGCTTTCTTT.

The sample holds one count of this clone. The chain links TRBV5-4 to TRBJ1-2; the D gene is possibly TRBD1 (5 bases). CDR3 size: 17 residues. V lost 4 bases and J lost 1, with 20 bases in between. Looked up from germline, CDR1 is SGHNT and CDR2 is YYREEE (reference sequence). This chain's CDR3 is CASSPGGAGKINYGYTF. The CDR3 DNA sequence: TGTGCCAGCAGCCCCGGCGGGGCGGGGAAGATTAACTATGGCTACACCTTC.

The chain employs TRBV18 and TRBJ2-5; TRBD2 matches at 9 bases. The DNA end is more similar to TRBJ2-7, so the J call may be wrong. There are 15 residues in the CDR3. CDR1 is KGHSH, CDR2 LQKENI, per germline. Written as DNA, the CDR3 is TGTGCCAGCTCACCAACGTCTAGCGGGAAGGACGAGCAGTACTTC. It specifies CASSPTSSGKDEQYF.

J is TRBJ1-1 and V is TRBV11-1; D is possibly TRBD1 (6 bases). The V gene lost 4 bases and the J gene lost 1 base, with 10 bases spanning the gap. The CDR3 extends over 14 amino acids. CDR1 and CDR2 from the germline V gene are SGHAT and FQDESV (reference sequence). DNA of the CDR3: TGTGCCAGCAGCTCCGACAGGACGAACACTGAAGCTTTCTTT. Translating gives CASSSDRTNTEAFF. Full variable domain (missing parts from reference TRBV11-1 and TRBJ1-1): EAEVAQSPRYKITEKSQAVAFWCDPISGHATLYWYRQILGQGPELLVQFQDESVVDDSQLPKDRFSAERLKGVDSTLKIQPAELGDSAMYLCASSSDRTNTEAFFGQGTRLTVV.

The chain combines TRBV7-2 with TRBJ2-7, with unresolved D. Germline V gene lookup returns CDR1 SGHTA and CDR2 FQGNSA. V lost 2 bases to trimming and J lost 6 bases, with 11 bases between them. The CDR3 runs 13 residues. This CDR3 reads CASSLMGSGEQYF. The CDR3 coding sequence is TGTGCCAGCAGCTTAATGGGTTCGGGCGAGCAGTACTTC.

The V call is TRBV2, the J call TRBJ1-4; no definite D call. Germline loops: CDR1 SNHLY, CDR2 FYNNEI. Between the trimmed V and J ends, which lost 6 bases and 0 bases, there was a span of 14 bases. The CDR3 is 16 residues long. In DNA form, the CDR3 reads TGTGCCAGCAGCGGTACACTAAGTGCAACTAATGAAAAACTGTTTTTT. It is translated as CASSGTLSATNEKLFF.

V usage is TRBV6-1 and J usage is TRBJ2-3; 8 bases line up with TRBD1. This CDR3 has 14 residues. V lost 8 bases and J lost 2; bases outside the gene matches: 6. The germline V gene encodes CDR1 MNHNS and CDR2 SASEGT. The CDR3 is CASRLTGDTDTQYF. In DNA, the CDR3 is TGTGCCAGCCGATTGACAGGGGACACAGATACGCAGTATTTT.

V is TRBV4-3 and J is TRBJ2-1; D call uncertain. V was clipped by 2 bases and J by 10 bases, with 9 bases between them. CDR1 LGHNA and CDR2 YSLEER come from the germline V gene. This CDR3 has 12 residues. CDR3 loop: CASSQPAGEQFF. CDR3 in DNA: TGCGCCAGCAGCCAACCCGCTGGAGAGCAGTTCTTC.

V and J are TRBV5-6 and TRBJ1-4; tentatively, D is TRBD1 (5 bases). V lost 3 bases and J lost 3, with 12 bases in between. The CDR3 is 15 amino acids. Per germline, CDR1 SGHDT and CDR2 YYEEEE. This CDR3 reads CASSSLGRSNEKLFF. DNA for the CDR3: TGTGCCAGCAGCTCCTTGGGACGGTCTAATGAAAAACTGTTTTTT.

To note about this clone: The junction departs from germline at one end; a sequencing error may be responsible. The chain uses TRBV6-6 and TRBJ2-5, with D unresolved. Germline V CDR1 and CDR2: MNHNY, SVGAGI (reference sequence). CDR3 length: 13 amino acids. CDR3 sequence (DNA): TGTGCCAGCAGTTACAGAGCTGCAGAGGCCCAGTACTTC. It encodes CASSYRAAEAQYF.

The J gene is TRBJ2-2, the V gene TRBV27, with 13 positions matching TRBD2. The germline gives CDR1 MNHEY, CDR2 SMNVEV (reference sequence). The CDR3 covers 16 residues. Trimming took 5 bases from V and 5 from J; bases not matched to a gene: 5. For the CDR3, the DNA is TGTGCCAGCAGTCCGGAGACTAGCGGGAGGACCGGGGAGCTGTTTTTT. Its translation is CASSPETSGRTGELFF.